These T cell receptor beta chains were read from a single sample in a study of identical twins. TCRdb re-analysed the 5' RACE reads in MiXCR, keeping a single row per CDR3 protein. Among a few hundred thousand distinct CDR3 sequences, more than 9% were seen once, and the ten largest hold about a tenth. Sequenced material: memory T cells sorted from blood. These receptors were taken from a man between 45 and 60 years old in good health. The CDR3 runs from the conserved cysteine through the conserved F or W. The D gene is left open where the match is weak. Size values are once, few and many counts, or a class for expanded clones, and some rows have none.

J | D | V | size | CDR3 | DNA
TRBJ2-1 | . | TRBV5-1 | . | CASSVMQGGNNEQFF | TGCGCCAGCAGCGTAATGCAGGGGGGGAACAATGAGCAGTTCTTC
TRBJ2-7 | TRBD2 | TRBV6-1 | many | CASSLSSSGTPYEQYF | TGTGCCAGCAGCCTATCTTCTAGCGGGACTCCCTACGAGCAGTACTTC
TRBJ1-5 | . | TRBV6-1 | many | CASRPTSNQPQHF | TGTGCCAGCAGACCAACTAGCAATCAGCCCCAGCATTTT
TRBJ1-2 | . | TRBV5-6 | many | CASSLAGETNYGYTF | TGTGCCAGCAGCTTGGCAGGGGAGACTAACTATGGCTACACCTTC
TRBJ2-5 | . | TRBV12-3/TRBV12-4 | . | CASSLRGSNSETQYF | TGTGCCAGCAGTTTGAGGGGCTCAAATTCGGAGACCCAGTACTTC
TRBJ2-1 | TRBD2 | TRBV19 | . | CASSTLAGNEQFF | TGTGCCAGTAGTACACTAGCGGGGAATGAGCAGTTCTTC
TRBJ2-1 | . | TRBV21-1 | many | CASSRWRTGIYNEQFF | TGTGCCAGCAGCCGCTGGAGGACTGGTATCTACAATGAGCAGTTCTTC
TRBJ2-3 | TRBD2 | TRBV7-2 | many | CASSGGGANTDTQYF | TGTGCCAGCAGCGGCGGGGGGGCTAACACAGATACGCAGTATTTT
TRBJ2-7 | . | TRBV7-6 | . | CASSKRAGEQYF | TGTGCCAGCAGCAAAAGGGCGGGAGAGCAGTACTTC
TRBJ2-1 | . | TRBV6-5 | . | CASSSGLVNEQFF | TGTGCCAGCAGTTCGGGACTCGTCAATGAGCAGTTCTTC
TRBJ2-1 | . | TRBV15 | . | CATSRPPYEQFF | TGTGCCACCAGCAGGCCGCCGTATGAGCAGTTCTTC
TRBJ2-7 | . | TRBV7-2 | . | CASSRNQGYEQYF | TGTGCCAGCAGCAGAAATCAGGGCTACGAGCAGTACTTC
TRBJ1-5 | . | TRBV6-5 | few | CASSYAPPGSNQPQHF | TGTGCCAGCAGTTATGCCCCCCCGGGAAGCAATCAGCCCCAGCATTTT
TRBJ2-6 | . | TRBV30 | . | CAWDRSGANVLTF | TGTGCCTGGGATAGGTCCGGGGCCAACGTCCTGACTTTC
TRBJ1-5 | . | TRBV20-1 | many | CSASDRSGQPQHF | TGCAGTGCTTCTGACAGGTCCGGGCAGCCCCAGCATTTT
TRBJ2-1 | TRBD2 | TRBV10-3 | many | CATFNLAEANNEQFF | TGTGCCACCTTTAATCTAGCGGAAGCCAACAATGAGCAGTTCTTC
TRBJ1-1 | . | TRBV4-2 | few | CASSQAEGVGTEAFF | TGTGCCAGCAGCCAAGCTGAGGGGGTAGGTACTGAAGCTTTCTTT
TRBJ1-4 | . | TRBV28 | many | CASSQNPTNEKLFF | TGTGCCAGCAGCCAGAATCCAACTAATGAAAAACTGTTTTTT